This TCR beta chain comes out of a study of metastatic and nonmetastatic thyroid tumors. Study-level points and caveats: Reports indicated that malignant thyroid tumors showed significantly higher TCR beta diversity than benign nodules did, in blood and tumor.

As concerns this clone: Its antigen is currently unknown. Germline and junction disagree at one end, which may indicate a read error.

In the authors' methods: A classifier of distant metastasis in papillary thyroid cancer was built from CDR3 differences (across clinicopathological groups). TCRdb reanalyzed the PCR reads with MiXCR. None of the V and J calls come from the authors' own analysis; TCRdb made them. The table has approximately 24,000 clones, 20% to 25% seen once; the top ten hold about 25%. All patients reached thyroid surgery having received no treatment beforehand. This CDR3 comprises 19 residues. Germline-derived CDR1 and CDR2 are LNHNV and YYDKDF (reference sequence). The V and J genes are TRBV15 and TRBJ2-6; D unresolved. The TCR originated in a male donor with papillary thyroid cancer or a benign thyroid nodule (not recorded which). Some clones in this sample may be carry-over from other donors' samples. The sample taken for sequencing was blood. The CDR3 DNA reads TGTGCCACCAGCAGAGATAGATCACCGTTTCCCTCTGGGGTCTACGTCTTGACTTTC. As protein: CATSRDRSPFPSGVYVLTF. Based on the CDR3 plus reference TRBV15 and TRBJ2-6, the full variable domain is DAMVIQNPRYQVTQFGKPVTLSCSQTLNHNVMYWYQQKSSQAPKLLFHYYDKDFNNEADTPDNFQSRRPNTSFCFLDIRSPGLGDTAMYLCATSRDRSPFPSGVYVLTFGAGSRLTVL.